The 20 T cell receptor beta chains listed next were all sequenced from one sample in a study of brain T cells in children with intractable seizures. Profiling relied on immunoSEQ multiplex PCR, and the TCRdb table lists in-frame clones only, not all of them. The sample yields 62,000 or so clones, around 96% seen once. The sequencing used peripheral blood, collected at surgery. The receptor set was obtained from a boy younger than two with focal cortical dysplasia and intractable seizures.

The V and J genes are TRBV20-1 and TRBJ2-3; D unresolved. The germline V and J ends were trimmed by 4 bases and 6 bases, with 8 bases remaining between them. CDR1 and CDR2 (germline): DFQATT, SNEGSKA (reference sequence). The length of the CDR3 is 11 residues. The chain's CDR3 is CSAILFDTQYF. The CDR3 DNA reads as TGCAGTGCTATCCTTTTCGATACGCAGTATTTT.

A few counts support this clone. This chain joins TRBV2 and TRBJ1-2; D not certain. Trimming cost V 5 bases and J 4 bases, with 8 bases left between them. Germline V CDR1 and CDR2: SNHLY, FYNNEI. This CDR3 region has 12 residues. In DNA, the CDR3 is TGTGCCAGCAGTCGGCAGGCCTATGGCTACACCTTC. It yields the protein CASSRQAYGYTF.

The chain links TRBV12-5 to TRBJ2-3; D is ambiguous. The CDR3 covers 13 residues. In germline, CDR1 is LGHNT, CDR2 FRNRAP. The V end lost 8 bases, the J end lost 2 bases, and 11 bases lay between the germline ends. CDR3 nucleotide sequence: TGTGCTAGTTCCTCGGGTTTCACAGATACGCAGTATTTT. Translation: CASSSGFTDTQYF.

The chain carries TRBV7-8 and TRBJ1-4, with unresolved D. Trimming pared 5 bases from V and 5 bases from J, leaving 15 bases between. The germline CDR1 and CDR2 sequences are SGHVS and FQNEAQ. This CDR3 is built from 15 residues. The CDR3 DNA follows: TGTGCCAGCAGCAATCGGAGGGTGGGCAATGAAAAACTGTTTTTT. Translation: CASSNRRVGNEKLFF.

The chain uses TRBV24-1 and TRBJ2-1; D not certain. Trimming left V 2 bases short and J 6 bases short, with 13 bases between. Looked up from germline, CDR1 is KGHDR and CDR2 is SFDVKD. The CDR3 has 15 residues. DNA for the CDR3: TGTGCCACCAGTGATTCCCGGGCAGCAAGCAATGAGCAGTTCTTC. Its translation: CATSDSRAASNEQFF.

The chain joins TRBV7-6 to TRBJ2-7, with D perhaps given as TRBD1 or TRBD2 (5 bases each). The CDR3 spans 15 residues. Germline CDR1 is SGHVS and CDR2 is FNYEAQ. Trimming pared 5 bases from V and 0 bases from J, leaving 14 bases between. The CDR3 sequence is CASSRSGTASYEQYF. The DNA of the CDR3 is TGTGCCAGCAGCCGGTCCGGGACGGCCTCCTACGAGCAGTACTTC.

Written as DNA, the CDR3 is TGTGCCAGCAGCTTGCGGGGGAGCTCCCGGGAGCAGTACTTC. Protein product: CASSLRGSSREQYF. This chain uses TRBV5-4 with TRBJ2-7, with D maybe TRBD2 (6 bases). The germline gives CDR1 SGHNT, CDR2 YYREEE (reference sequence). Trimming cost V 1 base and J 7 bases, with 15 bases left between them. The CDR3 extends over 14 amino acids.

The gene calls are TRBV20-1 and TRBJ1-1; D is undetermined. This CDR3 spans 12 amino acids. Trimming cost V 3 bases and J 1 base, with 6 bases left between them. CDR1 and CDR2 from the germline V gene are DFQATT and SNEGSKA (reference sequence). This chain's CDR3 is CSASSQNTEAFF. Here the CDR3 DNA reads TGCAGTGCTAGTTCTCAGAACACTGAAGCTTTCTTT.

V is TRBV4-2 and J is TRBJ1-5; D may be TRBD1 (6 bases). V shed 2 bases and J shed 6 bases, with 14 bases lying between them. The germline V gene has CDR1 LGHNA and CDR2 YNFKEQ. The CDR3 is 15 amino acids. In nucleotides, the CDR3 is TGTGCCAGCAGCCAAAGGGGGGGCGCGGGTCAGCCCCAGCATTTT. Translated, it gives CASSQRGGAGQPQHF.

This clone has a single count. The chain has TRBV7-9 and TRBJ2-3, with 7 bases that match TRBD2. The germline gives CDR1 SEHNR, CDR2 FQNEAQ (reference sequence). V dropped 4 bases and J dropped 1; count of bases not matched to a gene: 5. There are 15 residues in the CDR3. Here the CDR3 reads CASSWLGRGTDTQYF. In DNA, the CDR3 is TGTGCCAGCAGCTGGCTAGGGAGGGGCACAGATACGCAGTATTTT.

V and J are TRBV5-1 and TRBJ2-7; D may be TRBD1 or TRBD2 (5 bases each). V gave up 4 bases and J gave up 2 bases, with 10 bases separating them. CDR1 and CDR2 (germline): SGHRS, YFSETQ. CDR3 size: 13 residues. CDR3 sequence reads: CASSGRGAYEQYF. In DNA form, the CDR3 reads TGCGCCAGCAGCGGTAGGGGAGCCTACGAGCAGTACTTC.

This chain uses TRBV7-9 with TRBJ2-1, with TRBD2 identical over 7 bases. The V gene's germline CDR1 is SEHNR and CDR2 FQNEAQ (reference sequence). The CDR3 extends over 11 amino acids. V shed 4 bases and J 9 bases; nucleotides not matched to a gene: 0. This chain's CDR3 is CASSWTSEQFF. The CDR3 DNA reads TGTGCCAGCAGCTGGACTAGTGAGCAGTTCTTC. Looking up the rest from reference TRBV7-9 and TRBJ2-1 gives the full variable domain: DTGVSQNPRHKITKRGQNVTFRCDPISEHNRLYWYRQTLGQGPEFLTYFQNEAQLEKSRLLSDRFSAERPKGSFSTLEIQRTEQGDSAMYLCASSWTSEQFFGPGTRLTVL.

The chain is built from TRBV6-5 and TRBJ2-1, with 7 positions matching TRBD1. Per germline, CDR1 MNHEY and CDR2 SVGAGI. The J segment lost 6 bases and the V segment lost 0 bases, leaving 2 bases of the junction unmatched. The CDR3 is 14 amino acids. The CDR3 loop is CASSYSRGRNEQFF. The CDR3 nucleotides are TGTGCCAGCAGTTACTCGAGGGGGCGCAATGAGCAGTTCTTC.

The CDR3 sequence: CASRVSGRPSYEQYF. As DNA, the CDR3 is TGTGCCAGCAGAGTTAGCGGGAGGCCCTCCTACGAGCAGTACTTC. The chain joins TRBV5-8 to TRBJ2-7; 10 bases align to TRBD2. The germline V gene encodes CDR1 SGHTS and CDR2 YDEGEE. The CDR3 spans 15 residues. Trimming removed 5 bases from V and 0 bases from J; junction bases left unmatched: 5. Filled out from reference TRBV5-8 and TRBJ2-7, the complete variable domain reads EAGVTQSPTHLIKTRGQQATLRCSPISGHTSVYWYQQALGLGLQFLLWYDEGEERNRGNFPPRFSGRQFPNYSSELNVNALELEDSALYLCASRVSGRPSYEQYFGPGTRLTVT.

This clone was seen a single time. The chain is built from TRBV15 and TRBJ2-2; tentatively, D is TRBD1 (6 bases). Looked up from germline, CDR1 is LNHNV and CDR2 is YYDKDF (reference sequence). V lost 3 bases, J lost 6 bases, and 14 bases lay in between. The CDR3 length is 15 residues. The CDR3 is CATSRALQGPGELFF. The CDR3 DNA follows: TGTGCCACCAGCAGGGCTCTACAGGGTCCCGGGGAGCTGTTTTTT.

V usage is TRBV7-8 and J usage is TRBJ2-1; 14 positions match TRBD2. The CDR3 contains 18 residues. After removal of 5 bases from V and 7 bases from J, the junction contained 13 bases not matched to a gene. Germline V CDR1 and CDR2: SGHVS, FQNEAQ. In nucleotides, the CDR3 is TGTGCCAGCAGCCTACAGACTAGCGGGAGGGCCTTATCAAATGAGCAGTTCTTC. Amino acid sequence: CASSLQTSGRALSNEQFF.

The gene calls are TRBV28 and TRBJ1-1, with D possibly matching TRBD1 (5 bases). V was shortened by 2 bases and J by 8 bases, with 12 bases between the two germline ends. This CDR3 comprises 13 residues. From germline, CDR1 is MDHEN and CDR2 SYDVKM. In DNA form, the CDR3 reads TGTGCCAGCAGTTTAAGGGCAGGGAAGGAAGCTTTCTTT. It specifies CASSLRAGKEAFF.

The chain carries TRBV11-1 and TRBJ1-3; D gene ambiguous. The V gene's germline CDR1 is SGHAT and CDR2 FQDESV (reference sequence). This CDR3 spans 15 amino acids. Trimming left V 2 bases short and J 0 bases short, with 8 bases between. DNA of the CDR3: TGTGCCAGCAGCTTACTTCAGAACTCTGGAAACACCATATATTTT. Amino acid sequence: CASSLLQNSGNTIYF.

The V gene is TRBV7-2, the J gene TRBJ2-1, with D perhaps TRBD2 (6 bases). The CDR3 spans 14 residues. V gave up 5 bases and J gave up 0 bases, with 8 bases separating them. Per germline, CDR1 SGHTA and CDR2 FQGNSA. Here the CDR3 reads CASSTGLSYNEQFF. Here the CDR3 DNA reads TGTGCCAGCAGCACGGGACTCTCCTACAATGAGCAGTTCTTC.

This chain connects TRBV6-5 to TRBJ1-4; TRBD1 might be the D (6 bases). Between the trimmed V and J ends, which lost 4 bases and 4 bases, there was a span of 16 bases. Germline V gives CDR1 MNHEY, CDR2 SVGAGI. This CDR3 comprises 16 residues. The DNA for the CDR3 is TGTGCCAGCAGTTCGACCGGAAGAGGGGGTAATGAAAAACTGTTTTTT. It yields the protein CASSSTGRGGNEKLFF.